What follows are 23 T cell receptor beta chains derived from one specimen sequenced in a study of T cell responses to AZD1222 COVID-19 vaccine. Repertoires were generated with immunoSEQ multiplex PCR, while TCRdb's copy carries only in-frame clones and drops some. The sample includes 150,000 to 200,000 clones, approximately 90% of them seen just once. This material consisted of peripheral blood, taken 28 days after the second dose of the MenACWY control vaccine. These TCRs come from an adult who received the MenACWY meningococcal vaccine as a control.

The CDR3 region is CASRGTGVAYEQYF. The CDR3 nucleotides read TGCGCCAGCAGAGGGACAGGGGTGGCCTACGAGCAGTACTTC. The J gene is TRBJ2-7, the V gene TRBV5-1; 10 bases are shared with TRBD1. Looked up from germline, CDR1 is SGHRS and CDR2 is YFSETQ. Trimming removed 5 bases from V and 2 bases from J; junction bases left unmatched: 4. CDR3 length: 14 amino acids.

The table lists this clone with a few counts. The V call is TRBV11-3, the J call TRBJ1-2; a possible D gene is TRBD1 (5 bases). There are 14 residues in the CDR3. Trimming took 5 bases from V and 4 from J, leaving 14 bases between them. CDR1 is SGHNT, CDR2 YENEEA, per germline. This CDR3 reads CASSPSRGGYGYTF. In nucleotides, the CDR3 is TGTGCCAGCAGCCCATCCCGCGGGGGCTATGGCTACACCTTC.

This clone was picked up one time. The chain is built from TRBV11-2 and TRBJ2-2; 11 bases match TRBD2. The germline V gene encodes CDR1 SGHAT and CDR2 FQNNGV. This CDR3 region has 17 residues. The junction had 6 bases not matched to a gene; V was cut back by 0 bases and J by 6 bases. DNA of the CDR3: TGTGCCAGCAGCTTAGAGGGGACTAGCGGCTATGCCGGGGAGCTGTTTTTT. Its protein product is CASSLEGTSGYAGELFF.

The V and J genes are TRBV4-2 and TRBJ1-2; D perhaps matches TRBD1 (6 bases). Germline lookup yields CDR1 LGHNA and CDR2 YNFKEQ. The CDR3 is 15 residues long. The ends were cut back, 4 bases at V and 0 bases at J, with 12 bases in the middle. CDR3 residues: CASSPGQIANYGYTF. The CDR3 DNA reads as TGTGCCAGCAGCCCAGGACAGATCGCTAACTATGGCTACACCTTC.

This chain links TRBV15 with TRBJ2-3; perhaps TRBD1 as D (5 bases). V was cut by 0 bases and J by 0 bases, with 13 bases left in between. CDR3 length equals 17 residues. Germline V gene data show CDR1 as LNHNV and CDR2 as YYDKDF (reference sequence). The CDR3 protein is CATSRDLPGPSTDTQYF. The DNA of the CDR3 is TGTGCCACCAGCAGAGATCTTCCAGGGCCTAGCACAGATACGCAGTATTTT.

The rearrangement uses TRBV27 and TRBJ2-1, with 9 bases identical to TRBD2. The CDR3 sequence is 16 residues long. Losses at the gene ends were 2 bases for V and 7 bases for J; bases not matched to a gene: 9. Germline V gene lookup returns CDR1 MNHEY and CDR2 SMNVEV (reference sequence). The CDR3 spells CASSLSSGSSLNEQFF. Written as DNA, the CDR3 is TGTGCCAGCAGTTTAAGTAGCGGGAGTAGTTTAAATGAGCAGTTCTTC.

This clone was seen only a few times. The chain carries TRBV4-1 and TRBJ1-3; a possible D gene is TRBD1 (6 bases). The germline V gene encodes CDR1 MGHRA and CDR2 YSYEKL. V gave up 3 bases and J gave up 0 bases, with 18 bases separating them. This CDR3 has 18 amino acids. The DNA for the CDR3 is TGCGCCAGCAGCCACGGGAGGGGGGGATCCAGCTCTGGAAACACCATATATTTT. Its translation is CASSHGRGGSSSGNTIYF.

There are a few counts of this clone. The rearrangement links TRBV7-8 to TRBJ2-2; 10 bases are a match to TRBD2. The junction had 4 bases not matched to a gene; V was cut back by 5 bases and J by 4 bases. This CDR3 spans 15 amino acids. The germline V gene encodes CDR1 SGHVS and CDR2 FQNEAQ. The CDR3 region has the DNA TGTGCCAGCAGCGGTCGGACTAGCGGCACCGGGGAGCTGTTTTTT. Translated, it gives CASSGRTSGTGELFF.

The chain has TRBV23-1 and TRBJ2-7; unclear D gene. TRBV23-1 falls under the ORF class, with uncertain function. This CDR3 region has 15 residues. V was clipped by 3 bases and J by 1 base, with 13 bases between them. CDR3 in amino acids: CASSHPPTASYEQYF. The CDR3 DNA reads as TGCGCCAGCAGTCATCCGCCGACTGCATCCTACGAGCAGTACTTC.

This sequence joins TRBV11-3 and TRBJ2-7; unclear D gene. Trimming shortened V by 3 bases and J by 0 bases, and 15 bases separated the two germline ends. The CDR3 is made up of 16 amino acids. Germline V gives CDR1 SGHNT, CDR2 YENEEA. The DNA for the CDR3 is TGTGCCAGCAGCTTGGGCATCCAGGCCCTCTCCTACGAGCAGTACTTC. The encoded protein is CASSLGIQALSYEQYF.

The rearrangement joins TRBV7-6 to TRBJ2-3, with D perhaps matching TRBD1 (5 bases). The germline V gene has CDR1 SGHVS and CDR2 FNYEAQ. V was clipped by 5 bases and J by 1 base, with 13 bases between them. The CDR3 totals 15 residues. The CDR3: CASSAASGRTDTQYF. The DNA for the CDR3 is TGTGCCAGCAGCGCAGCGTCAGGGCGCACAGATACGCAGTATTTT.

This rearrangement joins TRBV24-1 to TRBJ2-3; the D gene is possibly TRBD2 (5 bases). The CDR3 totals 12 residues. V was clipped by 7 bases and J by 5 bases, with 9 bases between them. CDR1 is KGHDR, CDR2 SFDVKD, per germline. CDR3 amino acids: CATRSAGDTQYF. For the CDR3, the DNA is TGTGCCACCAGATCGGCGGGAGATACGCAGTATTTT.

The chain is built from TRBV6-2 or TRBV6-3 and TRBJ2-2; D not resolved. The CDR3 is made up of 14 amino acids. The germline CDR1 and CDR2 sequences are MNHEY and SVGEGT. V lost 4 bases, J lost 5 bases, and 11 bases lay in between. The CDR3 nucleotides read TGTGCCAGCAGTTCCATCCGGAGAACCGGGGAGCTGTTTTTT. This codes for CASSSIRRTGELFF.

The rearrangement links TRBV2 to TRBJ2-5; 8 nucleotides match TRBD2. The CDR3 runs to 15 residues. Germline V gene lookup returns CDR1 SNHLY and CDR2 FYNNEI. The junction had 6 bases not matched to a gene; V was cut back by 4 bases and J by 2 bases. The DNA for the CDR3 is TGTGCCAGCAGTGTGCTAGCGGGCTCACAAGAGACCCAGTACTTC. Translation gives CASSVLAGSQETQYF.

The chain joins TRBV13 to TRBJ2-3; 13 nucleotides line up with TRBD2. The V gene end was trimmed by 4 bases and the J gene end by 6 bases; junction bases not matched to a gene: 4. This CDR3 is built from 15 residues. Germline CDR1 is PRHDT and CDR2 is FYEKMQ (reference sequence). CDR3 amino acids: CASSSGTSGTDTQYF. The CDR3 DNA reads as TGTGCCAGCAGCTCAGGGACTAGCGGGACGGATACGCAGTATTTT.

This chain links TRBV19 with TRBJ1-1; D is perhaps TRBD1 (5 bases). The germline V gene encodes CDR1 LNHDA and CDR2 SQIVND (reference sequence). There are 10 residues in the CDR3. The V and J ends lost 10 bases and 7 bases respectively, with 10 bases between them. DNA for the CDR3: TGTGCCACATGGGGGGGTGAAGCTTTCTTT. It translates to CATWGGEAFF.

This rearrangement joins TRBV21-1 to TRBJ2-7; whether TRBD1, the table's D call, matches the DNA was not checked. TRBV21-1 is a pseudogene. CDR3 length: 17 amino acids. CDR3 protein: CASSKGTGGARSCEQYF. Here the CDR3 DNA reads TGTGCCAGCAGCAAAGGGACAGGGGGGGCTAGATCGTGCGAGCAGTACTTC.

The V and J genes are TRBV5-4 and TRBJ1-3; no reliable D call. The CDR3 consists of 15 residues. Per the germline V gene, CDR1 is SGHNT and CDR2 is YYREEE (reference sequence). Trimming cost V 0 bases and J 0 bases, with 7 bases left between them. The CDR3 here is CASSLAGGSGNTIYF. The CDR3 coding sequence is TGTGCCAGCAGCTTGGCGGGTGGCTCTGGAAACACCATATATTTT.

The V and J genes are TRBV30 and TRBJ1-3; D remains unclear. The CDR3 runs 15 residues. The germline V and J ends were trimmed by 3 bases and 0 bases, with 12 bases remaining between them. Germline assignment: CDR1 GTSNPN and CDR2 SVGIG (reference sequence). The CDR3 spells CAWSPSGVSGNTIYF. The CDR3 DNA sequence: TGTGCCTGGAGCCCGAGTGGGGTCTCTGGAAACACCATATATTTT.

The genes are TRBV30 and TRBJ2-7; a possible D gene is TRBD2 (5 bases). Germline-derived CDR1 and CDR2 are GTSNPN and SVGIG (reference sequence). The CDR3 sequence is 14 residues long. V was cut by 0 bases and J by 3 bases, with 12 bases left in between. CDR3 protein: CAWSVLTGYYEQYF. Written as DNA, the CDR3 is TGTGCCTGGAGTGTATTAACGGGGTACTACGAGCAGTACTTC.

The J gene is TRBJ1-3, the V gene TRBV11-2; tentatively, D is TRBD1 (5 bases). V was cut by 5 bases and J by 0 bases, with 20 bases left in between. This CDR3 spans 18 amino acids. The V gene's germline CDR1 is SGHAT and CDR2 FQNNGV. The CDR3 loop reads CASSPSFDSTYSGNTIYF. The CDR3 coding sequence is TGTGCCAGCAGCCCGTCTTTTGACAGCACGTACTCTGGAAACACCATATATTTT.

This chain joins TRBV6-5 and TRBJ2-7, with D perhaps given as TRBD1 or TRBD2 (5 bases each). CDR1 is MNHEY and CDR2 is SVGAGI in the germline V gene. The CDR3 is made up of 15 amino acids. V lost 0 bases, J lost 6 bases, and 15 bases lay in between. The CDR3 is CASSYSNRGVGEQYF. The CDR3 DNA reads TGTGCCAGCAGTTACTCGAATAGGGGAGTAGGCGAGCAGTACTTC.

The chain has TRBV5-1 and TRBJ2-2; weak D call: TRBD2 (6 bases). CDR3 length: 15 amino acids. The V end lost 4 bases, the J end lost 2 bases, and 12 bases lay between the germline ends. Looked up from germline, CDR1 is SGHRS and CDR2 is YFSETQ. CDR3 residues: CASSPLEGNTGELFF. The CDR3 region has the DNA TGCGCCAGCAGCCCGCTGGAGGGAAACACCGGGGAGCTGTTTTTT. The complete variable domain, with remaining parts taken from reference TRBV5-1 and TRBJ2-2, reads KAGVTQTPRYLIKTRGQQVTLSCSPISGHRSVSWYQQTPGQGLQFLFEYFSETQRNKGNFPGRFSGRQFSNSRSEMNVSTLELGDSALYLCASSPLEGNTGELFFGEGSRLTVL.